This T cell receptor (beta chain) is from a study of T cells and Merkel cell carcinoma outcomes. The CDR3 is 15 amino acids. V gave up 8 bases and J gave up 4 bases, with 21 bases separating them. Germline V gene lookup returns CDR1 SQVTM and CDR2 ANQGSEA. Some clones are missing from TCRdb's copy, which holds only in-frame ones; the method was immunoSEQ multiplex PCR. The repertoire holds 13,000 to 15,000 clones, with about nine tenths as singletons. Study-wide points: In Merkel cell carcinoma, repertoire and T-cell density reportedly predicted outcomes.

As for this clone: Its antigen is currently unknown.

Sequences were obtained from tumor tissue from Merkel cell carcinoma. The sequence was obtained from a human donor with Merkel cell carcinoma. The chain has TRBV29-1 and TRBJ1-5; no reliable D call. DNA for the CDR3: TGCAGCTCACAGATGGGAGTGGTTGGTAATCAGCCCCAGCATTTT. Its translation: CSSQMGVVGNQPQHF.